One and the same sample provided the 21 T cell receptor beta chains below, sequenced in a study of CD8+ T cells in alopecia areata. Sequencing relied on a cDNA template that was reverse transcribed from extracted RNA. The method was immunoSEQ multiplex PCR; TCRdb's version includes in-frame clones alone and lacks a portion of them. The table includes around 120,000 clones, around 56% detected once. Sample treatment: oral pan-JAK inhibitor, 5-10 mg twice daily. The sample consisted of CD4+ T cells sorted from blood, taken at week 4, from a patient treated with tofacitinib. Receptors originate from a human donor with alopecia areata.

The rearrangement links TRBV6-1 to TRBJ2-4; D call uncertain. Trimming stripped 5 bases from V and 7 bases from J, with 12 bases between. CDR1 is MNHNS, CDR2 SASEGT, per germline. This CDR3 comprises 13 residues. This chain's CDR3 is CASSSALANIQYF. CDR3 in DNA: TGTGCCAGCAGTTCCGCCTTGGCCAACATTCAGTACTTC.

The V and J genes are TRBV4-1 and TRBJ2-2; a weak D match, TRBD2 (6 bases). The CDR3 runs 14 residues. The V and J ends lost 1 base and 6 bases respectively, with 9 bases between them. Germline V gene sequence: CDR1 MGHRA, CDR2 YSYEKL. DNA for the CDR3: TGCGCCAGCAGCCAAGGAGCTAGCGCCGGGGAGCTGTTTTTT. This gives the protein CASSQGASAGELFF.

The V call is TRBV29-1, the J call TRBJ1-1, with a tentative D call TRBD1 (5 bases). Germline V lookup: CDR1 SQVTM, CDR2 ANQGSEA. CDR3 size: 12 residues. Trimming cost V 7 bases and J 3 bases, with 12 bases left between them. The CDR3 reads CSETKGDTEAFF. The CDR3 DNA reads TGCAGCGAGACCAAAGGGGACACTGAAGCTTTCTTT. Complete variable domain (other parts from reference TRBV29-1 and TRBJ1-1): SAVISQKPSRDICQRGTSLTIQCQVDSQVTMMFWYRQQPGQSLTLIATANQGSEATYESGFVIDKFPISRPNLTFSTLTVSNMSPEDSSIYLCSETKGDTEAFFGQGTRLTVV.

This clone turned up a few times. CDR3 DNA sequence: TGTGCCAGCTCCGGGACTAGCGGGAGGAATGAGCAGTTCTTC. Translating gives CASSGTSGRNEQFF. The chain uses TRBV18 and TRBJ2-1; TRBD2 matches at 15 bases. The trim removed 6 bases at V and 7 bases at J, leaving 1 base unmatched. CDR1 is KGHSH and CDR2 is LQKENI in the germline V gene. The CDR3 is made up of 14 amino acids.

The CDR3 loop is CASSVTLTDTQYF. As DNA, the CDR3 is TGTGCCAGCTCGGTGACCCTCACAGATACGCAGTATTTT. This chain uses TRBV2 with TRBJ2-3; D gene unclear. The CDR3 is made up of 13 amino acids. Trimming removed 8 bases from V and 2 bases from J, with 11 bases in between. Germline CDR1 is SNHLY and CDR2 is FYNNEI.

The chain carries TRBV30 and TRBJ2-7; D remains ambiguous. Germline loops: CDR1 GTSNPN, CDR2 SVGIG (reference sequence). V was clipped by 1 base and J by 2 bases, with 6 bases between them. This CDR3 region has 12 residues. CDR3 in amino acids: CAWSGRTYEQYF. CDR3 sequence (DNA): TGTGCCTGGAGTGGCAGGACCTACGAGCAGTACTTC.

This clone was observed a handful of times. The V and J genes are TRBV5-4 and TRBJ2-6, with 8 bases lining up with TRBD1. Trimming took 0 bases from V and 4 from J; bases not matched to a gene: 3. Germline V gene data show CDR1 as SGHNT and CDR2 as YYREEE (reference sequence). This CDR3 contains 16 residues. The CDR3 DNA reads TGTGCCAGCAGCTTGGAACAGGGGGTGGGGGCCAACGTCCTGACTTTC. It codes for CASSLEQGVGANVLTF. The full variable domain, rest sourced from reference TRBV5-4 and TRBJ2-6, is ETGVTQSPTHLIKTRGQQVTLRCSSQSGHNTVSWYQQALGQGPQFIFQYYREEENGRGNFPPRFSGLQFPNYSSELNVNALELDDSALYLCASSLEQGVGANVLTFGAGSRLTVL.

This clone was seen more than once but under ten times. Additional DNA sequences in this sample encode the identical CDR3. The chain's CDR3 is CAWSVGLNTEAFF. The CDR3 DNA reads TGTGCCTGGAGTGTGGGGTTGAACACTGAAGCTTTCTTT. This rearrangement joins TRBV30 to TRBJ1-1; D is undetermined. V was pared by 0 bases and J by 0 bases, with 5 bases between. The CDR3 is made up of 13 amino acids. CDR1 and CDR2 from the germline V gene are GTSNPN and SVGIG (reference sequence).

The chain uses TRBV30 and TRBJ1-5; weak D call: TRBD1 (6 bases). This CDR3 contains 15 residues. V lost 1 base and J 0 bases, leaving 10 bases between the germline ends. Germline CDR1 GTSNPN, CDR2 SVGIG (reference sequence). The chain's CDR3 is CAWSGQVNSNQPQHF. In DNA, the CDR3 is TGTGCCTGGAGTGGACAGGTCAATAGCAATCAGCCCCAGCATTTT.

The J gene is TRBJ1-3, the V gene TRBV6-5; D is uncertain. The V and J ends lost 0 bases and 0 bases respectively, with 6 bases between them. Germline V gene sequence: CDR1 MNHEY, CDR2 SVGAGI. The CDR3 consists of 15 residues. CDR3 DNA sequence: TGTGCCAGCAGTTACTCGTTGAGCTCTGGAAACACCATATATTTT. Translation: CASSYSLSSGNTIYF.

This clone appeared a single time. The rearrangement uses TRBV29-1 and TRBJ1-1; D perhaps matches TRBD1 (5 bases). From germline, CDR1 is SQVTM and CDR2 ANQGSEA. Trimming removed 7 bases at V and 6 bases at J, with 12 bases between. CDR3 length: 11 amino acids. CDR3 residues: CSAWTGAEAFF. CDR3 bases: TGCAGCGCATGGACGGGGGCTGAAGCTTTCTTT.

The V and J genes are TRBV9 and TRBJ2-2; no clear D. V dropped 3 bases and J dropped 7 bases, with 4 bases sitting between them. The length of the CDR3 is 11 residues. CDR1 is SGDLS and CDR2 is YYNGEE in the germline V gene. The chain's CDR3 is CASSAFGELFF. DNA of the CDR3: TGTGCCAGCAGCGCCTTCGGGGAGCTGTTTTTT.

This clone was detected a few times. This chain links TRBV5-1 with TRBJ2-5; no firm D call. The CDR3 runs to 12 residues. With 4 bases removed from V and 5 bases from J, the gap between germline ends came to 9 bases. Germline V lookup: CDR1 SGHRS, CDR2 YFSETQ. Written as DNA, the CDR3 is TGCGCCAGCAGCGCAAAAGGGGAGACCCAGTACTTC. Translated: CASSAKGETQYF.

This clone was counted once. The chain employs TRBV29-1 and TRBJ1-1; no clear D. V was cut by 7 bases and J by 1 base, with 10 bases left in between. Germline CDR1 and CDR2: SQVTM and ANQGSEA. The CDR3 runs 12 residues. CDR3 sequence reads: CSGGEQNTEAFF. CDR3 in DNA: TGCAGCGGGGGAGAGCAGAACACTGAAGCTTTCTTT.

The chain links TRBV29-1 to TRBJ2-7; no clear D. V shed 4 bases and J shed 5 bases, with 12 bases lying between them. Germline CDR1 is SQVTM and CDR2 is ANQGSEA. This CDR3 is built from 12 residues. CDR3 nucleotide sequence: TGCAGCGTTGCCCCGGGTAGTCACGAGCAGTACTTC. Protein: CSVAPGSHEQYF.

This chain's CDR3 is CATSRTSGFNEQFF. The CDR3 coding sequence is TGTGCCACCAGCCGGACTAGCGGGTTCAATGAGCAGTTCTTC. The chain links TRBV15 to TRBJ2-1; TRBD2 agrees at 11 bases. This CDR3 has 14 residues. The germline V gene encodes CDR1 LNHNV and CDR2 YYDKDF (reference sequence). Germline trimming cut 5 bases from V and 6 bases from J; bases unmatched to any gene: 3. The complete variable domain, with remaining parts taken from reference TRBV15 and TRBJ2-1, reads DAMVIQNPRYQVTQFGKPVTLSCSQTLNHNVMYWYQQKSSQAPKLLFHYYDKDFNNEADTPDNFQSRRPNTSFCFLDIRSPGLGDTAMYLCATSRTSGFNEQFFGPGTRLTVL.

This clone appeared a single time. The chain uses TRBV5-4 and TRBJ1-1; unclear D gene. The V end lost 4 bases, the J end lost 4 bases, and 14 bases lay between the germline ends. The CDR3 runs to 14 residues. Germline CDR1 SGHNT, CDR2 YYREEE (reference sequence). CDR3: CASSPPGRATEAFF. In DNA, the CDR3 is TGTGCCAGCAGCCCCCCGGGTCGGGCCACTGAAGCTTTCTTT.

The rearrangement uses TRBV5-1 and TRBJ2-3, with D tentatively TRBD1 or TRBD2 (5 bases each). Germline CDR1 and CDR2: SGHRS and YFSETQ. The ends were cut back, 2 bases at V and 2 bases at J, with 12 bases in the middle. There are 15 residues in the CDR3. The CDR3 spells CASSFEGLNTDTQYF. The CDR3 DNA follows: TGCGCCAGCAGCTTCGAGGGGCTAAACACAGATACGCAGTATTTT.

This clone appeared a few times. The chain joins TRBV2 to TRBJ1-6; possible D gene TRBD1, 5 bases. Germline V gene data show CDR1 as SNHLY and CDR2 as FYNNEI. The CDR3 totals 15 residues. V was trimmed by 5 bases and J by 5 bases, leaving 13 bases between them. Written as DNA, the CDR3 is TGTGCCAGCAGTAACCCGGGACTGCATAATTCACCCCTCCACTTT. It translates to CASSNPGLHNSPLHF.

The chain uses TRBV29-1 and TRBJ2-4; D is unclear. Trimming removed 0 bases at V and 0 bases at J, with 3 bases between. CDR3 length: 13 residues. Per the germline V gene, CDR1 is SQVTM and CDR2 is ANQGSEA. The DNA of the CDR3 is TGCAGCGTTGAAGATAAAGCCAAAAACATTCAGTACTTC. It yields the protein CSVEDKAKNIQYF.

This clone was seen a few times. V is TRBV7-9 and J is TRBJ1-1; D not resolved. Germline values: CDR1 SEHNR, CDR2 FQNEAQ (reference sequence). CDR3 length: 14 residues. Trimming took 5 bases from V and 2 from J, leaving 12 bases between them. The CDR3, as DNA: TGTGCCAGCAGCCCAAAACAGCGTAACACTGAAGCTTTCTTT. Encoded protein: CASSPKQRNTEAFF. The full variable domain, rest sourced from reference TRBV7-9 and TRBJ1-1, is DTGVSQNPRHKITKRGQNVTFRCDPISEHNRLYWYRQTLGQGPEFLTYFQNEAQLEKSRLLSDRFSAERPKGSFSTLEIQRTEQGDSAMYLCASSPKQRNTEAFFGQGTRLTVV.